These T cell receptor beta chains were read from a single sample in a study of shared clonotypes between healthy human individuals. Clones were read by immunoSEQ multiplex PCR, and TCRdb kept only the in-frame ones, dropping some. The table shows some 2 million clones, with approximately 95% occurring only once. The sequenced material came from naive CD8+ T cells sorted from blood. Receptors originate from a man younger than 35 in good health. The CDR3 runs from the conserved cysteine through the conserved F or W. A D gene is named only where the DNA matches it firmly. Not all rows give a size; the values are once, few, many and, for expanded clones, a class.

j_call	d_call	v_call	clone_size	cdr3_length	cdr3_aa	cdr3_nt
TRBJ2-7	-	TRBV27	-	14	CASSFGGVLYEQYF	TGTGCCAGCAGTTTCGGGGGCGTCCTCTACGAGCAGTACTTC
TRBJ1-5	-	TRBV4-1	-	15	CASRVKDREGEPQHF	TGCGCCAGCAGAGTGAAGGACCGGGAAGGAGAGCCCCAGCATTTT
TRBJ2-5	TRBD2	TRBV27	-	15	CASSLWGSGMETQYF	TGTGCCAGCAGTTTATGGGGTAGCGGGATGGAGACCCAGTACTTC
TRBJ1-1	-	TRBV28	-	14	CASTLGARNTEAFF	TGTGCCAGCACCTTAGGGGCGAGGAACACTGAAGCTTTCTTT
TRBJ2-7	TRBD2	TRBV25-1	-	16	CASSSLRLAGVYEQYF	TGTGCCAGCAGTTCCCTCCGACTAGCGGGAGTGTACGAGCAGTACTTC
TRBJ2-7	-	TRBV11-2	-	15	CASSLARGPVYEQYF	TGTGCCAGCAGCTTAGCAAGAGGGCCGGTCTACGAGCAGTACTTC
TRBJ2-7	TRBD1	TRBV30	-	14	CAWSALTGGDEQYF	TGTGCCTGGAGCGCCCTCACAGGGGGCGACGAGCAGTACTTC
TRBJ2-3	TRBD2	TRBV2	-	17	CASRVLAGGSTTDTQYF	TGTGCCAGCAGAGTTTTAGCGGGGGGCTCTACCACAGATACGCAGTATTTT
TRBJ1-4	-	TRBV4-3	-	18	CASSQEEKLAPLGEKLFF	TGCGCCAGCAGCCAAGAAGAGAAACTTGCACCCTTGGGTGAAAAACTGTTTTTT
TRBJ2-1	-	TRBV19	once	13	CASSRDGYNEQFF	TGTGCCAGTAGTAGGGACGGATACAATGAGCAGTTCTTC
TRBJ2-5	-	TRBV7-8	once	14	CASSLGSQGETQYF	TGTGCCAGCAGCTTAGGTTCTCAGGGGGAGACCCAGTACTTC
TRBJ2-7	TRBD2	TRBV5-1	-	13	CASSIGLDYEQYF	TGCGCCAGCAGCATAGGACTAGACTACGAGCAGTACTTC
TRBJ2-1	-	TRBV19	once	13	CASRPSPYNEQFF	TGTGCCAGTAGGCCATCACCTTACAATGAGCAGTTCTTC
TRBJ2-7	TRBD1	TRBV19	-	14	CASSIGDRRYEQYF	TGTGCCAGTAGTATCGGGGACAGGAGGTACGAGCAGTACTTC